The TCR beta chain described here comes from a study of early T cells in non-severe SARS-CoV-2 infection (dated by TCRdb to the early 2020s). Looking at the study overall: Bulk RNA from unsorted whole blood was used for TCR sequencing, so alpha and beta chains could not be paired.

This clonotype was seen only a few times. The antigen it recognizes is unknown. There are no base qualities to consult, and no much larger clone falls within one base. A case-control design nested within a healthcare worker cohort in London, UK, was used, with weekly nasopharyngeal swab PCR tests and blood sampling performed. Healthcare workers were recruited during the week of the UK lockdown, between 23 and 31 March 2020, and followed weekly for up to roughly 16 weeks. The study at large found these results: VDJdb matching was skewed toward anti-spike CD8 responses, so virus-specific expansions were likely underestimated and private and CD4 specificities were missed.

Spanning cysteine to phenylalanine, the CDR3 consists of 14 amino acids. The read is trimmed to its CDR3 DNA, 42 bases read in frame from base 1. Trimming costs V 5 bases and J 0 bases, and their ends lie 5 bases apart. The germline V gene encodes CDR1 SNHLY and CDR2 FYNNEI. The library was built by means of 5' RACE. Sequenced on a NextSeq 500. The TCR library protocol attached unique molecular identifiers to individual cDNA molecules to correct for sequencing error and PCR bias. Both TCR alpha and beta chains were sequenced, and tight co-correlation was observed between alpha and beta sequence abundances in each sample. The original pipeline was this. Decombinator V4 was used to annotate the V gene, J gene and CDR3 of the TCR sequences. TCRs were defined as expanded if a significant change between any two time points was detected under a Poisson model with p below 0.0001. Abundances of TCRs were expressed as counts per million after normalisation to the total number of TCRs sequenced in each sample. TRAV1-2 paired with TRAJ12, TRAJ20 or TRAJ33 defined MAIT TCRs, while TRAV10 paired with TRAJ18 defined iNKT TCRs. VDJdb, accessed on 1 November 2021, was searched for TCRs annotated for CMV, EBV and SARS-CoV-2, and TCRs annotated for more than one antigen were excluded. TCRdb reran the public reads through fastp at Q25 and MiXCR, keeping productive beta chains. Merged by CDR3 protein, the rows form single entries marked with the most common genes and DNA. TCRdb's processing, not the authors' own work, is the source of the V and J calls. The sample table lists some 64,000 distinct CDR3 sequences, roughly 18% of them with a count of one. Of the sample, approximately 8.4% falls within the top ten clones.

The V gene is TRBV2 and the J gene is TRBJ2-6; the D gene is not confidently resolved. The source material was whole blood, sampled at baseline. The receptor's source is an adult who was a healthcare worker with PCR-confirmed SARS-CoV-2 infection or an uninfected control (not recorded which). The CDR3 region reads CASSWISGANVLTF. In nucleotides, the sequence is TGTGCCAGCAGTTGGATCTCTGGGGCCAACGTCCTGACTTTC.